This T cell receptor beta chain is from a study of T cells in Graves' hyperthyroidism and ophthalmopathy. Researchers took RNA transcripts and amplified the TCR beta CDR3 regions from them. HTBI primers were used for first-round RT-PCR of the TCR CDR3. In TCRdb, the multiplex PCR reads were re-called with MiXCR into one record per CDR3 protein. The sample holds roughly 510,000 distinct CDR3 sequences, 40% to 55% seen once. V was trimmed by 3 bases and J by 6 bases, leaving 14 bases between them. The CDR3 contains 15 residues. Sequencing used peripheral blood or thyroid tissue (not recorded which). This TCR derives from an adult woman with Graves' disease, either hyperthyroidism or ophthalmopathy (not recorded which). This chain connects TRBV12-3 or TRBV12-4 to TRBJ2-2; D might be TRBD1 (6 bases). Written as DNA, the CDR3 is TGTGCCAGCAGTTTCCCGACAGGTTTTGCCGGGGAGCTGTTTTTT. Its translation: CASSFPTGFAGELFF.